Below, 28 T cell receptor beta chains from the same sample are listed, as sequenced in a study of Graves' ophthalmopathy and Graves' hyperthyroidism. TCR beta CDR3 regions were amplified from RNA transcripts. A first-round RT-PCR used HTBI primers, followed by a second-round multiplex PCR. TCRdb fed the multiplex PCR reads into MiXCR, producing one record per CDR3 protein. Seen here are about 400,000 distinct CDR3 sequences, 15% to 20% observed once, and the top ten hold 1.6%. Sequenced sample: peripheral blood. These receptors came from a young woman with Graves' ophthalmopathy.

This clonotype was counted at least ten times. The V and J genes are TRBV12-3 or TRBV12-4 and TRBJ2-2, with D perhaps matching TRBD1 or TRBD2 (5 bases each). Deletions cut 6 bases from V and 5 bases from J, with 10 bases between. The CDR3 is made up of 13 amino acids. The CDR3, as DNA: TGTGCCAGCAGAGGTGGGGGTACCGGGGAGCTGTTTTTT. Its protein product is CASRGGGTGELFF.

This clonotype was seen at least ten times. CDR3 sequence reads: CASSLDVGKGYTF. CDR3 coding DNA: TGTGCCAGCAGCTTAGATGTAGGGAAGGGCTACACCTTC. The J gene is TRBJ1-2, the V gene TRBV7-9; D is uncertain. The CDR3 loop spans 13 amino acids. V shed 1 base and J shed 8 bases, with 11 bases lying between them. Germline CDR1 reads SEHNR; CDR2 reads FQNEAQ (reference sequence).

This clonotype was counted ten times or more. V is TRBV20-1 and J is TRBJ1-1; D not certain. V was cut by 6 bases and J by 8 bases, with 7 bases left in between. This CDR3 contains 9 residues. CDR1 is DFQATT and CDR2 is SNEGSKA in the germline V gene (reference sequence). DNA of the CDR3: TGCAGTGCAGGCAGGGAAGCTTTCTTT. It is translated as CSAGREAFF.

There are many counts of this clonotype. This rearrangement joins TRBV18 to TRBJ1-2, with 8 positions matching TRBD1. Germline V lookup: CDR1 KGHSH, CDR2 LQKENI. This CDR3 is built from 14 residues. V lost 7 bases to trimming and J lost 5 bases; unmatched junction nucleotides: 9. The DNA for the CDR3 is TGTGCCAGCTACCCGGGACAGGAGACTTATGGCTACACCTTC. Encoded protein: CASYPGQETYGYTF.

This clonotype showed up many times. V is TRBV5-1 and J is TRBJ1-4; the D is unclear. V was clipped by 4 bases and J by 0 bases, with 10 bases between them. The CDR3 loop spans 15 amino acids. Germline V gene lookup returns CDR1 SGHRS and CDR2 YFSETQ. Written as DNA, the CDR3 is TGCGCCAGCAGCAACGGGTATTCAACTAATGAAAAACTGTTTTTT. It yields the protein CASSNGYSTNEKLFF. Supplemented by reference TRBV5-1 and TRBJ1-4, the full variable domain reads KAGVTQTPRYLIKTRGQQVTLSCSPISGHRSVSWYQQTPGQGLQFLFEYFSETQRNKGNFPGRFSGRQFSNSRSEMNVSTLELGDSALYLCASSNGYSTNEKLFFGSGTQLSVL.

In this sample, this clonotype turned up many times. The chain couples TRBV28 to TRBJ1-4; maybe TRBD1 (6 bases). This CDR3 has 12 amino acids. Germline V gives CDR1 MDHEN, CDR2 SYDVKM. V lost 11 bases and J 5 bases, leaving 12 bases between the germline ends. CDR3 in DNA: TGTGCCGGGGGACAAAGCAATGAAAAACTGTTTTTT. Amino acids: CAGGQSNEKLFF.

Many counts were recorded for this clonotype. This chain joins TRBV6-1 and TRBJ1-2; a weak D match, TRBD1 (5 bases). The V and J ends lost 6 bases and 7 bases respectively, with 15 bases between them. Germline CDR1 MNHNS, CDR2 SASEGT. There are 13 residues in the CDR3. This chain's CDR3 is CASSPAGESGYTF. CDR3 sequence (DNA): TGTGCCAGCAGCCCGGCGGGGGAAAGTGGCTACACCTTC.

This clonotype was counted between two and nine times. CDR3 in amino acids: CASSQTPDRPNQPQHF. CDR3 DNA sequence: TGCGCCAGCAGCCAAACCCCCGACAGACCCAATCAGCCCCAGCATTTT. The V call is TRBV4-1, the J call TRBJ1-5; D is perhaps TRBD1 (5 bases). The V gene's germline CDR1 is MGHRA and CDR2 YSYEKL. This CDR3 contains 16 residues. V lost 2 bases and J 3 bases, leaving 14 bases between the germline ends.

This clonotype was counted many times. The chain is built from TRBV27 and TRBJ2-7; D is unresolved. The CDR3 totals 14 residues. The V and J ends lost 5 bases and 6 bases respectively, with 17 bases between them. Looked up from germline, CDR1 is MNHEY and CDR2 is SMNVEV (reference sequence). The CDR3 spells CASSDLGPSLEQYF. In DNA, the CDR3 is TGTGCCAGCAGTGACCTAGGGCCCTCTCTCGAGCAGTACTTC.

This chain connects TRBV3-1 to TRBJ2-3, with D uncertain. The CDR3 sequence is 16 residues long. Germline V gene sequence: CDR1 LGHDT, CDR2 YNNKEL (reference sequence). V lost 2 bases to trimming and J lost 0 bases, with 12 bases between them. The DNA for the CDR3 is TGTGCCAGCAGCCAACAGTCCATAGCTAGCACAGATACGCAGTATTTT. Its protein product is CASSQQSIASTDTQYF.

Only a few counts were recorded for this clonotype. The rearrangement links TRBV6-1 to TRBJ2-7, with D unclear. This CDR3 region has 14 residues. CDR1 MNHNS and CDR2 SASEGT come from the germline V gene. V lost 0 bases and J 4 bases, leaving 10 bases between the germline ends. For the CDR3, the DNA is TGTGCCAGCAGTGAAGCTTTGGCAGCTTACGAGCAGTACTTC. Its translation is CASSEALAAYEQYF.

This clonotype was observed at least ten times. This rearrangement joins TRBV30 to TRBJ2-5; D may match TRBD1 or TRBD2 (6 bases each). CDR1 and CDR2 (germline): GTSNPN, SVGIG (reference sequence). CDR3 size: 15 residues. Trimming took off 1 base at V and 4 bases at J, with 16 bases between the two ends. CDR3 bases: TGTGCCTGGAGTGGTGGGGGGCGCTTGGGAGAGACCCAGTACTTC. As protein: CAWSGGGRLGETQYF.

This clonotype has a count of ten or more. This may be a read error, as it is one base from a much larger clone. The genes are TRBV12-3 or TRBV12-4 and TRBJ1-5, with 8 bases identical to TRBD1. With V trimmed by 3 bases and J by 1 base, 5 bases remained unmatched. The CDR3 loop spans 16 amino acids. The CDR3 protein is CASSLRGQESNQPQHF. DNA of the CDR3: TGTGCCAGCAGTTTGAGGGGACAGGAGAGCAATCAGCCCCAGCATTTT.

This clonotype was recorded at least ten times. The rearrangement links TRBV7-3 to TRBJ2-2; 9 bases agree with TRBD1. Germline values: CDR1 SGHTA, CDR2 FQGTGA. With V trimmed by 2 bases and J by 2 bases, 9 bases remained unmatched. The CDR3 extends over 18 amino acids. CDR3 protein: CASSLSSDRGFNTGELFF. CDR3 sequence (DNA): TGTGCCAGCAGCTTATCCTCGGACAGGGGTTTTAACACCGGGGAGCTGTTTTTT.

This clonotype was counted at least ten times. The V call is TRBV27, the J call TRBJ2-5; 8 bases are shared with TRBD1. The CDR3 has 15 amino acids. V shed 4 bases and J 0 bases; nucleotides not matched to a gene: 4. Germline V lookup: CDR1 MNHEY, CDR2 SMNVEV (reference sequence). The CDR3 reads CASSSRDRYQETQYF. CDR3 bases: TGTGCCAGCAGTTCCCGGGACAGGTACCAAGAGACCCAGTACTTC.

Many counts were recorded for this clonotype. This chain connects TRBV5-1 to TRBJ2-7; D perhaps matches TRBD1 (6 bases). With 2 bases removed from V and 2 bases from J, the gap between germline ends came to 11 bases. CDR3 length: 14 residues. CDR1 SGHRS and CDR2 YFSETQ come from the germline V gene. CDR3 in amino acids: CASSLGDKTYEQYF. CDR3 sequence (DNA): TGCGCCAGCAGCTTAGGGGACAAGACCTACGAGCAGTACTTC.

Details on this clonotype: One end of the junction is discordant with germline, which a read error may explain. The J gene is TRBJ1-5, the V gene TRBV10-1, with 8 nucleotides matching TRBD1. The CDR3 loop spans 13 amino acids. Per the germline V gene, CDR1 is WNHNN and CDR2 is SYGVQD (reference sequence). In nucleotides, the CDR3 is TGCGCCAGACAGGGGGGTAGCAATCAGTCCCAGCATTTT. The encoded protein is CARQGGSNQSQHF.

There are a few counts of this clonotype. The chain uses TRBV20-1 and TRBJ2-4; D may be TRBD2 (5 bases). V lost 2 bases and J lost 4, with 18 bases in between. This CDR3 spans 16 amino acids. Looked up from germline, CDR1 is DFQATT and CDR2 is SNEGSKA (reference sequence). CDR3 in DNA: TGCAGTGCTAGATCCGAGAGGGTATTGGGGAAAAACATTCAGTACTTC. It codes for CSARSERVLGKNIQYF.

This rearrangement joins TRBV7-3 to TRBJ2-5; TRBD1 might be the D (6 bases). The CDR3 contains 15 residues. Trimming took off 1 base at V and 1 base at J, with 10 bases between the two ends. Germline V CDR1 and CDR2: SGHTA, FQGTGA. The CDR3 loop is CASSLIWGPQETQYF. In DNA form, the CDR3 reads TGTGCCAGCAGCTTAATTTGGGGGCCCCAAGAGACCCAGTACTTC. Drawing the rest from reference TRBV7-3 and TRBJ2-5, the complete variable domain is GAGVSQTPSNKVTEKGKYVELRCDPISGHTALYWYRQSLGQGPEFLIYFQGTGAADDSGLPNDRFFAVRPEGSVSTLKIQRTERGDSAVYLCASSLIWGPQETQYFGPGTRLLVL.

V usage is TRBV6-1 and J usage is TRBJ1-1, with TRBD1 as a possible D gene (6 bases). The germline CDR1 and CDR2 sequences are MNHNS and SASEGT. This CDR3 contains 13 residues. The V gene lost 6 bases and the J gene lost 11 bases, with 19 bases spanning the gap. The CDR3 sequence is CASSPTPGEEAFF. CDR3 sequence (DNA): TGTGCCAGCAGCCCTACCCCAGGGGAGGAGGCTTTCTTT.

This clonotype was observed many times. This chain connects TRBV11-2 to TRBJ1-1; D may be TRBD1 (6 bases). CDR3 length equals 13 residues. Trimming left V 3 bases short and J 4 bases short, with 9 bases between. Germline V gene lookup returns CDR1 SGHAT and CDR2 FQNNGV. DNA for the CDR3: TGTGCCAGCAGCTTTGAAGGGGGCACTGAAGCTTTCTTT. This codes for CASSFEGGTEAFF. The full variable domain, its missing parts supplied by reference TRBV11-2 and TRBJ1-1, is EAGVAQSPRYKIIEKRQSVAFWCNPISGHATLYWYQQILGQGPKLLIQFQNNGVVDDSQLPKDRFSAERLKGVDSTLKIQPAKLEDSAVYLCASSFEGGTEAFFGQGTRLTVV.

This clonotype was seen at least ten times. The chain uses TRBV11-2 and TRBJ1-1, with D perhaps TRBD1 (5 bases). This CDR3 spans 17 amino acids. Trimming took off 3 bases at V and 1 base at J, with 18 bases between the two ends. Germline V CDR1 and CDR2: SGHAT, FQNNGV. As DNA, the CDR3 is TGTGCCAGCAGCTTGATGGCCGGGGACTGGGCGAACACTGAAGCTTTCTTT. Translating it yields CASSLMAGDWANTEAFF. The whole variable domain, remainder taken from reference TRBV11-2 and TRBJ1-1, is EAGVAQSPRYKIIEKRQSVAFWCNPISGHATLYWYQQILGQGPKLLIQFQNNGVVDDSQLPKDRFSAERLKGVDSTLKIQPAKLEDSAVYLCASSLMAGDWANTEAFFGQGTRLTVV.

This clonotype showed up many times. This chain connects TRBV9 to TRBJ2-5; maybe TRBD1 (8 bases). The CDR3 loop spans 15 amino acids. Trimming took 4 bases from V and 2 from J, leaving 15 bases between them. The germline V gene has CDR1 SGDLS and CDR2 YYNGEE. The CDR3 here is CASSIDRGGQETQYF. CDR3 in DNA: TGTGCCAGCAGCATCGACAGGGGAGGGCAAGAGACCCAGTACTTC.

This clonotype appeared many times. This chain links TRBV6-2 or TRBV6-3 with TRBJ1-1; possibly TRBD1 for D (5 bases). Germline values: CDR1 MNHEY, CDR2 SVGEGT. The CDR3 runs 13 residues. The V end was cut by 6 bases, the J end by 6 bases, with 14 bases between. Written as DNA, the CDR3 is TGTGCCAGCAGAGTTGGGGCTCGGGCTGAAGCTTTCTTT. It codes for CASRVGARAEAFF.

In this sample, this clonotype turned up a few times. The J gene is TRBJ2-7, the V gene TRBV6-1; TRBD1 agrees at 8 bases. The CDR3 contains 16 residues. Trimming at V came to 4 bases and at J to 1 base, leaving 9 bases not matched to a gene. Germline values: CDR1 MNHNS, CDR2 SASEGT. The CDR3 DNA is TGTGCCAGCAGTGGCCGCTCTCGGACAGGGTCCTACGAGCAGTACTTC. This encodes CASSGRSRTGSYEQYF.

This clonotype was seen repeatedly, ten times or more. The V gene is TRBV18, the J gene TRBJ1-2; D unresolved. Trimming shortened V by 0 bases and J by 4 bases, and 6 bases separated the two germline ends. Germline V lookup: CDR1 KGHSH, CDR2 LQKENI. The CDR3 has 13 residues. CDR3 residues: CASSPPTGYGYTF. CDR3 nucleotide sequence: TGTGCCAGCTCACCACCGACGGGCTATGGCTACACCTTC. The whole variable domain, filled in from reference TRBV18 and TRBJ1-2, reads NAGVMQNPRHLVRRRGQEARLRCSPMKGHSHVYWYRQLPEEGLKFMVYLQKENIIDESGMPKERFSAEFPKEGPSILRIQQVVRGDSAAYFCASSPPTGYGYTFGSGTRLTVV.

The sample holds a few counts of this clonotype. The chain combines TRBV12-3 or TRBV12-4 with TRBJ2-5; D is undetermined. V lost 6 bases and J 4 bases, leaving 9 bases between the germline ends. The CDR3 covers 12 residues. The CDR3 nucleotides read TGTGCCAGCAGCATAAGTCGAGAGACCCAGTACTTC. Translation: CASSISRETQYF.

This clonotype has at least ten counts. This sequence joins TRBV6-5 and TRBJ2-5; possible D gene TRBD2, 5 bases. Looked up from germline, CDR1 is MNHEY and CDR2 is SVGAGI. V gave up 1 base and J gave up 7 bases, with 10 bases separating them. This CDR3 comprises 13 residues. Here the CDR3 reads CASSYYPGGTQYF. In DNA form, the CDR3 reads TGTGCCAGCAGTTACTACCCAGGAGGGACCCAGTACTTC.